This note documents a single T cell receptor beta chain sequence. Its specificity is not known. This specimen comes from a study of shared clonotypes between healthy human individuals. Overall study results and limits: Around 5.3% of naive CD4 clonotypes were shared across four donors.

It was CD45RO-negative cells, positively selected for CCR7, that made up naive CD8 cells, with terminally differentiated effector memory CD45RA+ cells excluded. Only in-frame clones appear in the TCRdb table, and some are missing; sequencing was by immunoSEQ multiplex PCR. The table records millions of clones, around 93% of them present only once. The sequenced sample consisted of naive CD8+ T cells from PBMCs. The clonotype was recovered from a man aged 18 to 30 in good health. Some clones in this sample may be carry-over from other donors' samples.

CDR3 amino acids: CASSLEGGVTAAETQYF. The CDR3 DNA reads as TGCGCCAGCAGCTTGGAGGGTGGAGTGACTGCCGCGGAGACCCAGTACTTC. The V gene is TRBV5-1, the J gene TRBJ2-5; D call uncertain. From germline, CDR1 is SGHRS and CDR2 YFSETQ. V shed 0 bases and J shed 5 bases, with 20 bases lying between them. This CDR3 comprises 17 residues.